These T cell receptor beta chains were read from a single sample in a study of beta chain features in type 1 diabetes. This table comes from immunoSEQ multiplex PCR, and its TCRdb copy is limited to in-frame clones, with some not included. The sample consists of around 110,000 clones, 16% of them appearing once. Sequenced sample: central memory CD4+ T cells from blood. These receptors all come from a man younger than 40 with type 1 diabetes. The CDR3 runs from the conserved cysteine through the conserved F or W. A D gene is named only where the DNA matches it firmly. The listing skips clone size in some rows; elsewhere it reads once, few, many or a size class.

D,V,size,J,DNA,CDR3
NA,TRBV7-9,medium-sized,TRBJ1-6,TGTGCCAGCAGCTTTGGGCGGGAAAATTCACCCCTCCACTTT,CASSFGRENSPLHF
NA,TRBV7-2,NA,TRBJ2-7,TGTGCCTCCCGGAAGGCTAGCTCCTACGAGCAGTACTTC,CASRKASSYEQYF
NA,TRBV28,few,TRBJ1-2,TGTGCCAGCAGTCAGGGTTTGGGTGGCTACACCTTC,CASSQGLGGYTF
NA,TRBV2,NA,TRBJ2-4,TGTGCCAGCAGTGAAGATCAGAACATTCAGTACTTC,CASSEDQNIQYF
NA,TRBV28,NA,TRBJ2-1,TGTGCCAGCAGCGAATCAAACTACAATGAGCAGTTCTTC,CASSESNYNEQFF
NA,TRBV6-5,few,TRBJ2-1,TGTGCCAGCAGTTATACAAGACTGGGGTACAATGAGCAGTTCTTC,CASSYTRLGYNEQFF
TRBD2,TRBV7-9,medium-sized,TRBJ2-7,TGTGCCAGCAGCTTAGGCCGACTAGCGGGGCCACGCTGGGAGGAGCAGTACTTC,CASSLGRLAGPRWEEQYF
NA,TRBV9,few,TRBJ2-2,TGTGCCAGCAGCGTTGACCCCGACACCGGGGAGCTGTTTTTT,CASSVDPDTGELFF
TRBD1,TRBV29-1,few,TRBJ1-1,TGCAGCGTAGAAAACAGGGGGCGGAACACTGAAGCTTTCTTT,CSVENRGRNTEAFF
NA,TRBV9,few,TRBJ2-5,TGTGCCAGCAGCCAAGGGCCTTCTATAGAGACCCAGTACTTC,CASSQGPSIETQYF
NA,TRBV30,many,TRBJ1-5,TGTGCCTGGAGCCAAGACAGTAATCAGCCCCAGCATTTT,CAWSQDSNQPQHF
TRBD1,TRBV2,many,TRBJ1-5,TGTGCCAACAGGGGAGGATTGGATCAGCCCCAGCATTTT,CANRGGLDQPQHF
TRBD1,TRBV6-6,NA,TRBJ2-7,TGTGCCAGCAGCCACGCCGGGACAGGGGCAGACGAGCAGTACTTC,CASSHAGTGADEQYF
TRBD1,TRBV6-6,few,TRBJ2-3,TGTGCCAGCCTTAGGGGGCAGGGGGCAATGAATACGCAGTATTTT,CASLRGQGAMNTQYF
NA,TRBV7-2,once,TRBJ2-5,TGTGCCAGCAGCCCTACCCAACTAGAAGCAGAGACCCAGTACTTC,CASSPTQLEAETQYF
NA,TRBV27,NA,TRBJ2-1,TGTGCCAGCAGTTACACGTCGGGTCTCTACAATGAGCAGTTCTTC,CASSYTSGLYNEQFF
TRBD1,TRBV7-8,few,TRBJ1-1,TGTGCCAGCAGCAGGGGACAGTTAGGAGCTTTCTTT,CASSRGQLGAFF
TRBD2,TRBV2,NA,TRBJ2-2,TGTGCCAGCATAGATAGCGGGGCGAACACCGGGGAGCTGTTTTTT,CASIDSGANTGELFF
NA,TRBV10-3,few,TRBJ1-2,TGTGCCATCAGTATTCTGCTGAGCGATGGCTACACCTTC,CAISILLSDGYTF
NA,TRBV19,NA,TRBJ1-6,TGTGCCAGTAGCCAGGACAACTCATTAATTTCACCCCTCCACTTT,CASSQDNSLISPLHF
TRBD2,TRBV5-1,medium-sized,TRBJ2-1,TGCGCCAGCAGCCCCCGACTAGCGGGGGATGAGCAGTTCTTC,CASSPRLAGDEQFF
TRBD1,TRBV4-1,NA,TRBJ2-1,TGCGCCAGCAGCCGCGGGGGACAGGGTGTCTATGAGCAGTTCTTC,CASSRGGQGVYEQFF
NA,TRBV30,few,TRBJ2-7,TGTGCCTGCGCCGTGGCGTACGAGCAGTACTTC,CACAVAYEQYF
NA,TRBV4-3,few,TRBJ1-6,TGCGCCAGCAGCCAAGAGGTGTTCTCTATTGTAACTAATTCACCCCTCCACTTT,CASSQEVFSIVTNSPLHF
NA,TRBV4-2,NA,TRBJ2-5,TGTGCCAGCAGCCGCGTGGGCGGGGAGACCCAGTACTTC,CASSRVGGETQYF
NA,TRBV6-6,NA,TRBJ1-1,TGTGCCAGCGTTTTTCAGCCTCAGGGCCAAGCTTTCTTT,CASVFQPQGQAFF
NA,TRBV6-1,NA,TRBJ1-2,TGTGCCAGCAGTGAAAGCGGCTACTATGGCTACACCTTC,CASSESGYYGYTF
NA,TRBV7-9,few,TRBJ2-7,TGTGCCAGCCAAGGGGGGGCCGAGGACGAGCAGTACTTC,CASQGGAEDEQYF
TRBD1,TRBV10-3,few,TRBJ2-5,TGTGCCATCAGGACCGGGACAGGGTCGGGAGAGACCCAGTACTTC,CAIRTGTGSGETQYF
NA,TRBV10-3,few,TRBJ2-1,TGTGCCATCAGTATCGAAAGGGAAAATGAGCAGTTCTTC,CAISIERENEQFF
NA,TRBV23-1,NA,TRBJ1-6,TGCGCCAGCAGGACCCTGACAGCCCAGAATTCACCCCTCCACTTT,CASRTLTAQNSPLHF
NA,TRBV28,few,TRBJ2-1,TGTGCCAGCAGTTGGGGGGCGGCAAATGAGCAGTTCTTC,CASSWGAANEQFF
NA,TRBV4-3,NA,TRBJ2-6,TGCGCCAGCAGCCAATTCCCAGGGGAAGCTGGGGCCAACGTCCTGACTTTC,CASSQFPGEAGANVLTF
NA,TRBV7-8,NA,TRBJ2-3,TGTGCCAGCAGCTTAAACCAACTGGATACGCAGTATTTT,CASSLNQLDTQYF
NA,TRBV4-3,NA,TRBJ2-5,TGCGCCAGCAGCCAAGATCGAGATCTAGCCCCCCAAGAGACCCAGTACTTC,CASSQDRDLAPQETQYF
NA,TRBV28,NA,TRBJ1-6,TGTGCCAGCAGTGAAAGGACATCACCCCTCCACTTT,CASSERTSPLHF
NA,TRBV7-2,NA,TRBJ2-5,TGTGCCAGCAGCTTAGCAGGGCAGGGCTCCCCAGCCCAAGAGACCCAGTACTTC,CASSLAGQGSPAQETQYF